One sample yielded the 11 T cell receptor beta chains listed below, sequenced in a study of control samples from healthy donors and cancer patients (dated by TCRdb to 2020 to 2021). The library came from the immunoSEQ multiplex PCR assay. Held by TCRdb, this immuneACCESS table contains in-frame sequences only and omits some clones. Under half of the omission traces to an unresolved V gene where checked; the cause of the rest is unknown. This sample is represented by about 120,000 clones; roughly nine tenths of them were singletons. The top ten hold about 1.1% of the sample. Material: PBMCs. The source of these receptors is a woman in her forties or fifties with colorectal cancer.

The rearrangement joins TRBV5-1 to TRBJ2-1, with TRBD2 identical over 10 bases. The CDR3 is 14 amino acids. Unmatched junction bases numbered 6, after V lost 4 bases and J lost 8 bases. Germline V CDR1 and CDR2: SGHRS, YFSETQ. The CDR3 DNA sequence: TGCGCCAGCAGCCCGACCCTAGCGGGGGATGAGCAGTTCTTC. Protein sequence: CASSPTLAGDEQFF.

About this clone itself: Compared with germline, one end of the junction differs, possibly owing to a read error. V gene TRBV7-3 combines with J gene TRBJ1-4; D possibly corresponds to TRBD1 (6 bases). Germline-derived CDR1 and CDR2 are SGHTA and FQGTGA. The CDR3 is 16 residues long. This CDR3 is CASSLSSRGKGGKTVF. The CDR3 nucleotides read TGTGCCAGCAGCTTATCCTCCAGGGGAAAAGGCGGAAAAACTGTTTTT.

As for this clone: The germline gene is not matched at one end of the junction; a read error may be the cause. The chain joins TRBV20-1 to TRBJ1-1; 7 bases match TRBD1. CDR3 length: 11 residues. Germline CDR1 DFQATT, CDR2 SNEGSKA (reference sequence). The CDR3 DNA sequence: TGCAGTGCTGGGGACATCGGACAGGTCGGGTTT. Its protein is CSAGDIGQVGF.

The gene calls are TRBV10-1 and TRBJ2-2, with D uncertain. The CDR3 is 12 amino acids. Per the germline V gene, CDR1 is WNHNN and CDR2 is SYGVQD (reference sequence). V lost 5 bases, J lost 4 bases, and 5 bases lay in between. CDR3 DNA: TGCGCCAGCAGTAGGTTCACCGGGGAGCTGTTTTTT. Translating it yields CASSRFTGELFF.

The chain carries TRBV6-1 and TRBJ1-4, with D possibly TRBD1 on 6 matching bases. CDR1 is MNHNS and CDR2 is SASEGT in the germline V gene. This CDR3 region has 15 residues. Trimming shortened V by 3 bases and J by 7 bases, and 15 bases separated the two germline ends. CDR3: CASSERGEVTEKLFF. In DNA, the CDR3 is TGTGCCAGCAGTGAGAGGGGGGAGGTAACTGAAAAACTGTTTTTT.

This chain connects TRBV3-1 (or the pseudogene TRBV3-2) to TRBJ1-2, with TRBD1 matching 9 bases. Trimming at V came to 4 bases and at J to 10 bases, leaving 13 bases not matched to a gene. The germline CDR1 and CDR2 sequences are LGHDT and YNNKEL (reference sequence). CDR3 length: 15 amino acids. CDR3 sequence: CASSPPPGQGLDYTF. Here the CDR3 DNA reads TGTGCCAGCAGCCCCCCCCCGGGACAGGGCCTGGACTACACCTTC.

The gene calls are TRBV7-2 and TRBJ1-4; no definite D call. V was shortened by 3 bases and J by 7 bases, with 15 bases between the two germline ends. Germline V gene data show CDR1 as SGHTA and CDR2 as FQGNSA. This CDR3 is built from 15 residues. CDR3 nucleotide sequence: TGTGCCAGCAGCTTCGGAGGAGGAGGGTTTGAAAAACTGTTTTTT. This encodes CASSFGGGGFEKLFF.

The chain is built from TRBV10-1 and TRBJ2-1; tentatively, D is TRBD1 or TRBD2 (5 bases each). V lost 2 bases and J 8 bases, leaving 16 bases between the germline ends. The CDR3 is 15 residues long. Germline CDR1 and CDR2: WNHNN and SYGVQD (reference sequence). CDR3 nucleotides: TGCGCCAGCAGTGAGCCGGGACGGACGGACGATGAGCAGTTCTTC. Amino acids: CASSEPGRTDDEQFF.

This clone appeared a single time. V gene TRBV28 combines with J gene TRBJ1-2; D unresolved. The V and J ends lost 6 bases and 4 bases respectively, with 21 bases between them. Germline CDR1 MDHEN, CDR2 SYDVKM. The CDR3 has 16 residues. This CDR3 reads CASRENGGRILYGYTF. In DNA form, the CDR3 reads TGTGCCAGCAGAGAGAATGGAGGTCGGATTCTCTATGGCTACACCTTC.

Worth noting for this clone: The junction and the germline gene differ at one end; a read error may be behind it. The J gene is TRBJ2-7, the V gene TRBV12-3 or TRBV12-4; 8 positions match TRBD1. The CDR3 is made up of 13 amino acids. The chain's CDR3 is CASSLEGGQAPNF. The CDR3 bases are TGTGCCAGCAGTCTCGAAGGGGGACAGGCCCCCAACTTC.

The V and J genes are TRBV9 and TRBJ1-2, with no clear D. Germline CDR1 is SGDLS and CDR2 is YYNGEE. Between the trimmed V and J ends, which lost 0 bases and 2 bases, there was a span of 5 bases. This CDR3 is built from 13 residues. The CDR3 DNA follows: TGTGCCAGCAGCGTAGGCCAGAACTATGGCTACACCTTC. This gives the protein CASSVGQNYGYTF. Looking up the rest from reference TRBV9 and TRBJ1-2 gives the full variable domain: DSGVTQTPKHLITATGQRVTLRCSPRSGDLSVYWYQQSLDQGLQFLIQYYNGEERAKGNILERFSAQQFPDLHSELNLSSLELGDSALYFCASSVGQNYGYTFGSGTRLTVV.